Below, 30 T cell receptor beta chains from the same sample are listed, as sequenced in a study of monozygotic twins with inflammatory bowel disease. For each CDR3 protein, TCRdb gives one entry from its re-call of the 5' RACE reads, without DNA. The sample's table shows a few hundred thousand distinct CDR3 sequences. Specimen: blood. The receptors derive from a human donor with ulcerative colitis or Crohn's disease, or a healthy co-twin of an affected twin (not recorded which).

The J gene is TRBJ2-2, the V gene TRBV5-1; TCRdb proposes TRBD1, but this gene call is untestable without DNA. The CDR3 sequence is 14 residues long. From germline, CDR1 is SGHRS and CDR2 YFSETQ. CDR3 loop: CASRRQDNTGELFF.

CDR3 amino acids: CASSPTGDSPLHF. V and J are TRBV18 and TRBJ1-6; as DNA is missing, the TRBD1 call by TCRdb cannot be tested. The CDR3 has 13 amino acids. Germline V gives CDR1 KGHSH, CDR2 LQKENI.

This chain joins TRBV12-3 or TRBV12-4 and TRBJ2-1; the D gene TCRdb calls, TRBD1, cannot be checked with no DNA. CDR3 size: 14 residues. Here the CDR3 reads CASSRDTSLNEQFF.

The chain has TRBV3-1 and TRBJ1-6; the TCRdb call, TRBD1, lacks DNA for checking. This CDR3 is built from 15 residues. In germline, CDR1 is LGHDT, CDR2 YNNKEL (reference sequence). This CDR3 is CASSQEGTGRSPLHF.

J is TRBJ2-7 and V is TRBV12-3 or TRBV12-4; as DNA is missing, the TRBD1 call by TCRdb cannot be tested. The CDR3 has 14 amino acids. This CDR3 is CASSSEQGSYEQYF.

This chain connects TRBV2 to TRBJ2-1; TCRdb selects TRBD1, and the lack of DNA leaves this call unchecked. The germline CDR1 and CDR2 sequences are SNHLY and FYNNEI. The CDR3 contains 22 residues. CDR3 sequence reads: CASSETPFRAGANPTSDNEQFF.

This chain links TRBV18 with TRBJ1-2; TCRdb names TRBD1, which stays unverified in the absence of DNA. This CDR3 region has 17 residues. Germline V gene lookup returns CDR1 KGHSH and CDR2 LQKENI. CDR3 sequence reads: CASSPPAGFFDNYGYTF.

J is TRBJ2-3 and V is TRBV20-1; the D call from TCRdb, TRBD2, cannot be confirmed without DNA. Per germline, CDR1 DFQATT and CDR2 SNEGSKA (reference sequence). The CDR3 is 14 residues long. CDR3: CSGLKAGLTDTQYF.

The rearrangement uses TRBV6-1 and TRBJ1-1; TCRdb picks TRBD1, but there is no DNA to check that call. CDR1 MNHNS and CDR2 SASEGT come from the germline V gene. This CDR3 has 15 amino acids. Here the CDR3 reads CASRTGGSGTPEAFF.

This rearrangement joins TRBV6-1 to TRBJ2-5; the TCRdb D gene call, TRBD2, has no DNA to confirm it. The CDR3 runs 15 residues. CDR1 and CDR2 from the germline V gene are MNHNS and SASEGT. CDR3 region: CASTTRDSAQETQYF.

The chain carries TRBV20-1 and TRBJ2-1; with no DNA, the TCRdb D assignment of TRBD1 cannot be verified. Germline CDR1 and CDR2: DFQATT and SNEGSKA (reference sequence). The CDR3 runs 13 residues. The CDR3 loop is CSAKRTGGNEQFF.

The chain employs TRBV6-6 and TRBJ1-2; TCRdb designates TRBD1, a call that cannot be tested without DNA. Germline CDR1 MNHNY, CDR2 SVGAGI (reference sequence). This CDR3 region has 14 residues. The CDR3 sequence is CASSYSAGAYGYTF.

The chain combines TRBV7-9 with TRBJ2-5. Germline V gives CDR1 SEHNR, CDR2 FQNEAQ (reference sequence). The length of the CDR3 is 13 residues. The CDR3 is CASSLLTGETQYF.

V usage is TRBV4-1 and J usage is TRBJ2-1; absent DNA, TCRdb's TRBD1 call cannot be checked. Germline V gene lookup returns CDR1 MGHRA and CDR2 YSYEKL. The CDR3 is made up of 16 amino acids. The CDR3: CASSLRPGHIYNEQFF.

The V gene is TRBV20-1, the J gene TRBJ1-2; no DNA is available, so the TRBD1 call from TCRdb remains unchecked. Germline assignment: CDR1 DFQATT and CDR2 SNEGSKA (reference sequence). This CDR3 is 14 amino acids long. CDR3: CSARSQGLNYGYTF.

The chain is built from TRBV27 and TRBJ1-6; TCRdb returns TRBD1, unconfirmable since there is no DNA. The CDR3 extends over 14 amino acids. Germline values: CDR1 MNHEY, CDR2 SMNVEV (reference sequence). Here the CDR3 reads CASSQGQGSSPLHF.

The gene calls are TRBV6-1 and TRBJ2-2; TCRdb's D gene call, TRBD1, goes unchecked for lack of DNA. Germline loops: CDR1 MNHNS, CDR2 SASEGT. This CDR3 region has 14 residues. The CDR3 loop is CASSLRTANGELFF.

The chain uses TRBV7-9 and TRBJ2-5; the D call of TRBD2 rests on TCRdb alone, since no DNA is present to check it. CDR3 length: 15 amino acids. Germline V CDR1 and CDR2: SEHNR, FQNEAQ (reference sequence). CDR3 in amino acids: CASSASSGLQETQYF.

The rearrangement uses TRBV12-3 or TRBV12-4 and TRBJ2-1; with no DNA, the TCRdb D assignment of TRBD2 cannot be verified. The CDR3 covers 16 residues. The CDR3 loop is CASTLGDGRIGDEQFF.

CDR3 protein: CASSQVDTNTEAFF. The chain links TRBV4-1 to TRBJ1-1. This CDR3 has 14 residues. CDR1 and CDR2 (germline): MGHRA, YSYEKL.

The gene calls are TRBV9 and TRBJ2-5; the TCRdb call, TRBD2, lacks DNA for checking. This CDR3 spans 15 amino acids. From germline, CDR1 is SGDLS and CDR2 YYNGEE. This CDR3 is CASSPQTRRQETQYF. Combining the CDR3 with reference TRBV9 and TRBJ2-5 gives the whole variable domain DSGVTQTPKHLITATGQRVTLRCSPRSGDLSVYWYQQSLDQGLQFLIQYYNGEERAKGNILERFSAQQFPDLHSELNLSSLELGDSALYFCASSPQTRRQETQYFGPGTRLLVL.

The chain combines TRBV7-2 with TRBJ2-2; TCRdb's D call of TRBD1 is untestable without DNA. Germline values: CDR1 SGHTA, CDR2 FQGNSA. The CDR3 loop spans 16 amino acids. This CDR3 is CASSRQDRVLTGELFF. The full variable domain, in which reference TRBV7-2 and TRBJ2-2 provide the parts outside the CDR3, is GAGVSQSPSNKVTEKGKDVELRCDPISGHTALYWYRQSLGQGLEFLIYFQGNSAPDKSGLPSDRFSAERTGGSVSTLTIQRTQQEDSAVYLCASSRQDRVLTGELFFGEGSRLTVL.

The chain is built from TRBV4-2 and TRBJ2-3; with no DNA, the TCRdb D assignment of TRBD1 cannot be verified. CDR1 and CDR2 (germline): LGHNA, YNFKEQ. The CDR3 spans 16 residues. The CDR3 loop reads CASSQSVGGPTDTQYF.

V usage is TRBV4-2 and J usage is TRBJ2-7; the TRBD1 assignment by TCRdb is unverifiable without DNA. The V gene's germline CDR1 is LGHNA and CDR2 YNFKEQ. This CDR3 is built from 17 residues. The CDR3 sequence is CASSQDPTSGASYEQYF.

This chain connects TRBV27 to TRBJ2-3. Germline CDR1 is MNHEY and CDR2 is SMNVEV (reference sequence). This CDR3 is built from 18 residues. CDR3 region: CASSLSIFSLLTADTQYF.

The chain couples TRBV21-1 to TRBJ1-2. TRBV21-1 is a pseudogene segment. The length of the CDR3 is 11 residues. The CDR3 sequence: CAGHLISGYTF.

The CDR3 sequence is CASRTTGQYNSPLHF. This chain uses TRBV6-1 with TRBJ1-6; the TCRdb call, TRBD1, lacks DNA for checking. There are 15 residues in the CDR3. CDR1 and CDR2 (germline): MNHNS, SASEGT.

The chain carries TRBV6-5 and TRBJ2-1; TCRdb calls TRBD2, which cannot be checked without DNA. The CDR3 loop spans 16 amino acids. Germline V lookup: CDR1 MNHEY, CDR2 SVGAGI. The CDR3 sequence: CASSYSNRLVYNEQFF.

CDR3 region: CASSIEQANQPQHF. The V gene is TRBV12-3 or TRBV12-4, the J gene TRBJ1-5; TCRdb selects TRBD1, and the lack of DNA leaves this call unchecked. This CDR3 region has 14 residues.

The chain is built from TRBV12-3 or TRBV12-4 and TRBJ1-2. The CDR3 is 13 amino acids. The CDR3: CASSLGARSGYTF.